This T cell receptor (beta chain) emerged from a study of T cell changes during pregnancy in multiple sclerosis (dated by TCRdb to between 2018 and 2020). About the study as a whole: The study examined how the T cell repertoire changed over the course of pregnancy in women with multiple sclerosis.

As for this clone: What this receptor recognizes is not known. One base away there is no much larger clone; base qualities are not given. Other DNA sequences within the sample encode an identical CDR3.

Measured from the cysteine to the phenylalanine, the CDR3 is 13 residues long. Left in the record is the CDR3 DNA by itself, 39 bases read in frame from the first base. Trimming takes 5 bases off V and 4 bases off J; junction bases not matched to a gene: 3. CDR1 SGHTA and CDR2 FQGTGA were looked up in the germline V gene. The library was prepared using the immunoSEQ multiplex PCR assay. Here the immuneACCESS table is served through TCRdb, limited to in-frame sequences with V and J called. Missing clones are a known gap in these copies; in checked studies unresolved V genes cover under half, and the rest lacks a known reason. Recorded for this sample are approximately 97,000 clones; roughly nine tenths of them occurred a single time. Jointly, the top ten make up 1.5% to 2% of the sample.

This receptor chain uses TRBV7-3 and TRBJ1-1; 8 bases in the middle match TRBD1. Specimen: peripheral blood, collected after pregnancy. The origin of this receptor is a female donor in good health, enrolled as a control in a pregnancy study. The CDR3: CASSLDRGTEAFF. The DNA is TGTGCCAGCAGCCTAGACAGGGGCACTGAAGCTTTCTTT.